This TCR beta chain was recorded in a study of blood T cell repertoires in COVID-19. Some clones are missing from TCRdb's copy, which holds only in-frame ones; the method was immunoSEQ multiplex PCR. Among under 150,000 clones listed, 84% were seen once. This clone was seen a single time. In germline, CDR1 is SNHLY, CDR2 FYNNEI. The CDR3 sequence is 15 residues long. J was trimmed by 2 bases and V by 7 bases; bases with no gene match: 9. This chain connects TRBV2 to TRBJ2-3, with 7 nucleotides matching TRBD2. The source is a man aged 40-49 years with acute COVID-19. Specimen: PBMCs or T cells enriched from blood (not recorded which). CDR3 DNA sequence: TGTGCCAGCAATATTCCTAGCGGACCCACAGATACGCAGTATTTT. It specifies CASNIPSGPTDTQYF. The full variable domain, rest sourced from reference TRBV2 and TRBJ2-3, is EPEVTQTPSHQVTQMGQEVILRCVPISNHLYFYWYRQILGQKVEFLVSFYNNEISEKSEIFDDQFSVERPDGSNFTLKIRSTKLEDSAMYFCASNIPSGPTDTQYFGPGTRLTVL.